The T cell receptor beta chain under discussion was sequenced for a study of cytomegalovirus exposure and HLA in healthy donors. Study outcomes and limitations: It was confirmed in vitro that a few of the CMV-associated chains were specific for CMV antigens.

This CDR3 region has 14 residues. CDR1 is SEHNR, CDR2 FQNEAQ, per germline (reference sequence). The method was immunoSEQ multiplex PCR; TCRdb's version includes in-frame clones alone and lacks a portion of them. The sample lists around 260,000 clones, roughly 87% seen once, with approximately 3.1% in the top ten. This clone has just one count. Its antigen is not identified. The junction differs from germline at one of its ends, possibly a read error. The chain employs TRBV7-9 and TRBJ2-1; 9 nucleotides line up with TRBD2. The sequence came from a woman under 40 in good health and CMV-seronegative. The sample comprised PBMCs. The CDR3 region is CASSLAGNPHEQFF. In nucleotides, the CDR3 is TGTGCCAGCAGCCTAGCGGGAAATCCGCATGAGCAGTTCTTC.